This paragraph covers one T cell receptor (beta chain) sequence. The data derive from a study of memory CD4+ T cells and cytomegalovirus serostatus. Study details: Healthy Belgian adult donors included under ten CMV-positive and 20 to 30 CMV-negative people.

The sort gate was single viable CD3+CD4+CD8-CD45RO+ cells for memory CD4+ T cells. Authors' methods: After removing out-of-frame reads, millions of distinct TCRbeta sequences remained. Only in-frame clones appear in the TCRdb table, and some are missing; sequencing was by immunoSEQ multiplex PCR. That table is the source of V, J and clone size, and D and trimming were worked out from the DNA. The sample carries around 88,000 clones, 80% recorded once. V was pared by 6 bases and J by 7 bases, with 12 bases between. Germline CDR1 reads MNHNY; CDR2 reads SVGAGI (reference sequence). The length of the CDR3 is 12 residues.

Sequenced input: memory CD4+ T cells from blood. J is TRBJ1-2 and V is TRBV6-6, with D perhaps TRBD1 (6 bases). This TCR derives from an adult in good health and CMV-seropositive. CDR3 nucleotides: TGTGCCAGCAGGATGGACAGATCTGGCTACACCTTC. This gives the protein CASRMDRSGYTF.